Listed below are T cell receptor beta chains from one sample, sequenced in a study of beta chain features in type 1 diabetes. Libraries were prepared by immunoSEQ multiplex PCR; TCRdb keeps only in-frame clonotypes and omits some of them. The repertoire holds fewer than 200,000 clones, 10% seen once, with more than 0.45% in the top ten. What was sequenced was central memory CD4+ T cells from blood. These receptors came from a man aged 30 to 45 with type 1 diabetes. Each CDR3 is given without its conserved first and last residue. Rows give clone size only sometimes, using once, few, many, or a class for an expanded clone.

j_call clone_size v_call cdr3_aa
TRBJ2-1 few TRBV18 ASSPTSGDNEQF
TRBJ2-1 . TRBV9 ASSVELAGAHEQF
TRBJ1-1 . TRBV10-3 AISAGQANTEAF
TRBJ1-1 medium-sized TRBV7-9 ASSLGAPEAF
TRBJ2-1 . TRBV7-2 ASSSRTSGRRGTYNEQF
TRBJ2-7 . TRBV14 ASSQVLGQAHEQY
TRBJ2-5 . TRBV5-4 ASSPSLAVREETQY
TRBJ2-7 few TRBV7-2 ASSQRGSYEQY
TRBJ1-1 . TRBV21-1 ASSKGTVNTEAF
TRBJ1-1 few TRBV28 ASIQGAVSTEAF
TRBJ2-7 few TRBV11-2 ASSLNLYSEQY
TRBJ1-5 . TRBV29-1 SVLTQANQPQH
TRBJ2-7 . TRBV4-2 ASSHGGSRGRAPYEQY
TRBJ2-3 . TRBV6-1 ASSSTGTGRDTQY
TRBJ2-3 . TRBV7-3 ASSPDRGSTDTQY
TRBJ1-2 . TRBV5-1 ASSPSLSGYT
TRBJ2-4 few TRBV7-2 ASSRGTPREDIQY
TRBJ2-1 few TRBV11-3 ASSLPTGGNEQF
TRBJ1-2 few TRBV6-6 ASKKGARGYT
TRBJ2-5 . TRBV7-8 ASSPRAGGGETQY
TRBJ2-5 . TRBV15 ATSSRDQETQY
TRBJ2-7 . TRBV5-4 ASSLSSGLSYEQY
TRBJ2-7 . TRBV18 ASSPGLADEQY
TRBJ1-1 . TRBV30 AWSLQVEGEAF
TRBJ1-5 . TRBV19 ASSMAVGHDQPQH
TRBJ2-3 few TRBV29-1 SVDTGSTDTQY
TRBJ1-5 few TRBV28 ASRGGNQPQH
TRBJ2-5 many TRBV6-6 ASRVQGLAGTQY
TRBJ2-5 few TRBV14 ASSNSGVREETQY